Below are 8 T cell receptor beta chains sequenced from a single sample in a study of T cells in Graves' hyperthyroidism and ophthalmopathy. Amplified regions were TCR beta CDR3 sequences from RNA transcripts. HTBI primers were used for first-round RT-PCR of the TCR CDR3. MiXCR, run by TCRdb on the multiplex PCR reads, gives a single entry per CDR3 protein. The data show about 360,000 distinct CDR3 sequences, with 13% seen just once and 9.2% held by the top ten. Source material: blood. The receptors come from a woman aged 18-35 years with Graves' hyperthyroidism.

The genes are TRBV3-1 and TRBJ1-1, with D unclear. The V gene lost 4 bases and the J gene lost 0 bases, with 12 bases spanning the gap. The CDR3 length is 15 residues. The germline gives CDR1 LGHDT, CDR2 YNNKEL (reference sequence). CDR3 protein: CASSRGSTMNTEAFF. CDR3 DNA sequence: TGTGCCAGCAGCCGCGGATCGACTATGAACACTGAAGCTTTCTTT.

The table lists this clonotype with a few counts. The gene calls are TRBV11-2 and TRBJ2-7; D is possibly TRBD1 or TRBD2 (5 bases each). This CDR3 spans 15 amino acids. Between the trimmed V and J ends, which lost 4 bases and 4 bases, there was a span of 17 bases. Looked up from germline, CDR1 is SGHAT and CDR2 is FQNNGV. CDR3 sequence: CASSSSGQKTYEQYF. In DNA form, the CDR3 reads TGTGCCAGCAGCTCCTCGGGGCAGAAAACGTACGAGCAGTACTTC.

The chain carries TRBV28 and TRBJ2-1; no definite D call. Germline lookup yields CDR1 MDHEN and CDR2 SYDVKM. Trimming pared 7 bases from V and 4 bases from J, leaving 17 bases between. This CDR3 is built from 15 residues. The CDR3, as DNA: TGTGCCAGCACCCTCGGGTGGGGTAGGTACAATGAGCAGTTCTTC. This codes for CASTLGWGRYNEQFF.

Many counts were recorded for this clonotype. The V and J genes are TRBV28 and TRBJ2-3; no firm D call. Germline CDR1 is MDHEN and CDR2 is SYDVKM. The CDR3 consists of 14 residues. V gave up 8 bases and J gave up 2 bases, with 14 bases separating them. The CDR3 loop is CASSFRQVTDTQYF. CDR3 bases: TGTGCCAGCTCCTTTAGGCAAGTCACAGATACGCAGTATTTT.

There are many counts of this clonotype. The chain is built from TRBV10-3 and TRBJ2-2; D is possibly TRBD1 or TRBD2 (5 bases each). The CDR3 has 14 residues. V was trimmed by 6 bases and J by 5 bases, leaving 13 bases between them. Germline V gene sequence: CDR1 ENHRY, CDR2 SYGVKD. The CDR3: CAIRRGLDTGELFF. CDR3 in DNA: TGTGCCATCAGGAGGGGTCTAGATACCGGGGAGCTGTTTTTT.

At least ten counts were recorded for this clonotype. The chain employs TRBV3-1 and TRBJ2-3; D gene uncertain. The V gene's germline CDR1 is LGHDT and CDR2 YNNKEL (reference sequence). The V end lost 5 bases, the J end lost 2 bases, and 11 bases lay between the germline ends. CDR3 size: 14 residues. The CDR3 region has the DNA TGTGCCAGCAGCTTCCCCCCGCCCACAGATACGCAGTATTTT. Translation: CASSFPPPTDTQYF.

This clonotype was seen many times. The chain combines TRBV30 with TRBJ1-4; 7 nucleotides agree with TRBD1. The CDR3 covers 15 residues. J gave up 6 bases and V 0 bases, and 7 bases lay outside the gene matches. Germline V gives CDR1 GTSNPN, CDR2 SVGIG (reference sequence). The CDR3 reads CAWSVPPGGHEKLFF. CDR3 in DNA: TGTGCCTGGAGTGTACCCCCAGGGGGACATGAAAAACTGTTTTTT.

This clonotype occurred many times. The V and J genes are TRBV20-1 and TRBJ2-1; D may match TRBD1 or TRBD2 (5 bases each). The germline V and J ends were trimmed by 4 bases and 4 bases, with 14 bases remaining between them. The length of the CDR3 is 14 residues. From germline, CDR1 is DFQATT and CDR2 SNEGSKA (reference sequence). In DNA form, the CDR3 reads TGCAGTGCTATCGGGACGAGACTATACAATGAGCAGTTCTTC. Protein product: CSAIGTRLYNEQFF.